A single sample gave rise to the 7 T cell receptor beta chains below, sequenced in a study of persistence of HIV-infected CD4 T cells. No antigen is known for these receptors. The libraries were made with immunoSEQ version 4 in survey mode. Some clones are missing from TCRdb's copy, which holds only in-frame ones; the method was immunoSEQ multiplex PCR. The sample holds about 48,000 clones, under 85% seen once. Cells were stimulated with CMV-infected fibroblast lysates at 10 ug/mL. CD40L/CD69 double-negative CD45RO-high memory CD4+ T cells were collected. The sample here was CD4+ T cells sorted from PBMCs after roughly 18-hour stimulation, taken from a patient who received antiretroviral therapy. These receptor sequences come from an adult man with HIV who was CMV-seropositive.

The chain has TRBV5-1 and TRBJ2-1; 8 positions match TRBD2. J gave up 0 bases and V 0 bases, and 5 bases lay outside the gene matches. This CDR3 spans 17 amino acids. Germline V gene sequence: CDR1 SGHRS, CDR2 YFSETQ. The chain's CDR3 is CASSLATSGFSYNEQFF. In DNA, the CDR3 is TGCGCCAGCAGCTTGGCCACTAGCGGCTTCTCCTACAATGAGCAGTTCTTC.

Only one count was recorded for this clone. V gene TRBV30 combines with J gene TRBJ2-7, with D possibly matching TRBD2 (6 bases). Between the trimmed V and J ends, which lost 0 bases and 6 bases, there was a span of 12 bases. Per germline, CDR1 GTSNPN and CDR2 SVGIG (reference sequence). CDR3 length: 13 residues. CDR3 in amino acids: CAWSVGRLSEQYF. The CDR3 region has the DNA TGTGCCTGGAGTGTGGGGAGGCTTTCCGAGCAGTACTTC.

Details on this clone: The sample holds other DNA sequences that translate to the same CDR3. The CDR3 nucleotides are TGTGCCATCCGAGACAGCTCTGGAAACACCATATATTTT. It is translated as CAIRDSSGNTIYF. The genes are TRBV10-3 and TRBJ1-3; D might be TRBD1 (5 bases). Germline V gene sequence: CDR1 ENHRY, CDR2 SYGVKD. This CDR3 comprises 13 residues. Trimming took off 8 bases at V and 0 bases at J, with 8 bases between the two ends.

This clone was observed once. V usage is TRBV29-1 and J usage is TRBJ2-5; 7 bases line up with TRBD1. The CDR3 contains 13 residues. The J segment lost 2 bases and the V segment lost 4 bases, leaving 4 bases of the junction unmatched. The germline gives CDR1 SQVTM, CDR2 ANQGSEA. CDR3 sequence: CSVAGQLQETQYF. The CDR3 DNA sequence: TGCAGCGTTGCGGGACAGCTACAAGAGACCCAGTACTTC. The variable domain in full, completed from reference TRBV29-1 and TRBJ2-5, reads SAVISQKPSRDICQRGTSLTIQCQVDSQVTMMFWYRQQPGQSLTLIATANQGSEATYESGFVIDKFPISRPNLTFSTLTVSNMSPEDSSIYLCSVAGQLQETQYFGPGTRLLVL.

The chain joins TRBV19 to TRBJ1-3, with a weak D call TRBD1 (5 bases). The CDR3 has 17 amino acids. Germline lookup yields CDR1 LNHDA and CDR2 SQIVND (reference sequence). V was clipped by 3 bases and J by 0 bases, with 15 bases between them. In nucleotides, the CDR3 is TGTGCCAGTAGTATGCCGCCAGGGATCGGCTCTGGAAACACCATATATTTT. Its translation: CASSMPPGIGSGNTIYF. Full variable domain (rest looked up from reference TRBV19 and TRBJ1-3): DGGITQSPKYLFRKEGQNVTLSCEQNLNHDAMYWYRQDPGQGLRLIYYSQIVNDFQKGDIAEGYSVSREKKESFPLTVTSAQKNPTAFYLCASSMPPGIGSGNTIYFGEGSWLTVV.

V usage is TRBV6-5 and J usage is TRBJ2-7; TRBD1 aligns across 8 bases. The CDR3 spans 14 residues. V was pared by 7 bases and J by 5 bases, with 10 bases of the junction left unmatched. Germline CDR1 and CDR2: MNHEY and SVGAGI. The CDR3 nucleotides are TGTGCCAGCACCCCCCGGACAGGGTCCCACGAGCAGTACTTC. As protein: CASTPRTGSHEQYF.

This chain uses TRBV5-6 with TRBJ2-5, with TRBD1 as a possible D gene (6 bases). Germline assignment: CDR1 SGHDT and CDR2 YYEEEE. This CDR3 is built from 15 residues. V was trimmed by 1 base and J by 0 bases, leaving 10 bases between them. CDR3 region: CASSLLNRDQETQYF. Written as DNA, the CDR3 is TGTGCCAGCAGCTTGCTCAACAGGGACCAAGAGACCCAGTACTTC.